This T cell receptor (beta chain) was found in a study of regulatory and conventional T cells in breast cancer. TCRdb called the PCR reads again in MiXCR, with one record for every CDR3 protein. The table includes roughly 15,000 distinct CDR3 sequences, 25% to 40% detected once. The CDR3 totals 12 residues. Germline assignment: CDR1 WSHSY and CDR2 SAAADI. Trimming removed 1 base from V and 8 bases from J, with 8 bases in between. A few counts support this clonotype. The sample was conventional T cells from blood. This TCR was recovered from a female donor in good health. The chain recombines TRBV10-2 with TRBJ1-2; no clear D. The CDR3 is CASSELDGGYTF. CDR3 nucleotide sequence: TGCGCCAGCAGTGAGTTGGACGGAGGCTACACCTTC.